Listed below are T cell receptor beta chains from one sample, sequenced in a study of shared clonotypes between healthy human individuals. Sequenced by immunoSEQ multiplex PCR; TCRdb stores in-frame clones only, minus some. The table shows about 1.1 million clones, with around 77% occurring only once. Specimen: memory CD4+ T cells from PBMCs. The receptors here all came from a man aged 18 to 30 in good health. Some clones in this sample may be carry-over from other donors' samples. The CDR3 runs from the conserved cysteine through the conserved F or W.

j_call v_call cdr3_aa
TRBJ2-1 TRBV2 CATTERPHNEQFF
TRBJ2-7 TRBV11-2 CASSLSGGSSYEQYF
TRBJ2-1 TRBV11-2 CASSPSGGMATYNEQFF
TRBJ2-3 TRBV2 CASSSLAGSTDTQYF
TRBJ2-5 TRBV7-9 CASSSVTGETQYF
TRBJ1-2 TRBV7-3 CASSPPWVDGYTF
TRBJ2-1 TRBV19 CASSTALPDYNEQFF
TRBJ2-7 TRBV10-3 CAIWWRLTYEQYF
TRBJ2-7 TRBV10-2 CASTGQGAYEQYF
TRBJ2-7 TRBV7-9 CASSPRLGTGGEYEQYF
TRBJ2-2 TRBV2 CASSVRLAGGAGELFF
TRBJ2-7 TRBV5-1 CASRRVTGLPEQYF
TRBJ1-2 TRBV7-8 CASSFGTGEGGYTF
TRBJ1-2 TRBV6-1 CASKGIAYGYTF
TRBJ2-5 TRBV5-1 CASSMGQGGETQYF
TRBJ2-3 TRBV27 CASSPSLQGNTDTQYF
TRBJ2-7 TRBV30 CAWSRGGPEAYEQYF
TRBJ1-4 TRBV5-1 CASSLDLIGTGYEKLFF
TRBJ2-3 TRBV13 CASSASPPAVSTHTQYF
TRBJ1-4 TRBV28 CASGGYGTDNEKLSF
TRBJ1-4 TRBV30 CALNRGVFEKLFF
TRBJ2-7 TRBV19 CASSIKGDEQYF
TRBJ2-2 TRBV9 CASSASSWLNTGELFF
TRBJ2-3 TRBV5-1 CASSLAPDRGADTQYF
TRBJ2-3 TRBV2 CASSEGAGDTQYF
TRBJ2-7 TRBV7-2 CASSLGPTGGLYEQYF
TRBJ2-1 TRBV10-3 CAISAGLAGGDEQFF
TRBJ1-4 TRBV19 CASSPQGVSEKLFF
TRBJ1-1 TRBV11-1 CASSTGQGRPEAFF
TRBJ2-1 TRBV30 CAYDRGTSGAVFF
TRBJ2-1 TRBV10-3 CAISERREGNEQFF
TRBJ2-7 TRBV6-1 CASSPGRVPYEQYF
TRBJ2-1 TRBV28 CASSRRPNPSYNEQFF
TRBJ2-5 TRBV28 CASTGDQETQYF
TRBJ1-2 TRBV4-1 CASSQDPTTRDRGRYGYTF
TRBJ2-2 TRBV7-2 CASSLRRLRNTGELFF
TRBJ1-1 TRBV9 CASSKGQGRSEAFF
TRBJ1-4 TRBV4-2 CASSPPGTDNEKLFF
TRBJ1-1 TRBV28 CASSLYRTGHTEAFF
TRBJ2-1 TRBV29-1 CSVRDGVNEQFF
TRBJ2-5 TRBV5-1 CASSWDPSVQETQYF
TRBJ2-2 TRBV6-6 CASTLTSSTGELFF
TRBJ2-1 TRBV14 CASSQMAGGRNEQFF
TRBJ2-7 TRBV28 CASTLPGQFAKQYF
TRBJ2-2 TRBV4-2 CASSQALTSGGDTGELFF
TRBJ2-5 TRBV5-1 CASSFILAGGETQYF
TRBJ2-5 TRBV5-1 CASREGGLVQETQYF
TRBJ2-7 TRBV4-2 CASSQAPGQGTGEQYF
TRBJ2-1 TRBV28 CASSFNILGEQFF
TRBJ1-2 TRBV7-9 CASSLVDGYTF
TRBJ2-1 TRBV7-2 CASSRPYNEQFF
TRBJ1-2 TRBV21-1 CASSNPGQGIYGYTF
TRBJ1-4 TRBV7-9 CASSVFGGAGEKLFF
TRBJ2-7 TRBV18 CASSPYGPYEQYF
TRBJ1-5 TRBV6-6 CASNSPNQPQHF
TRBJ2-4 TRBV28 CASSVVGTAKNIQYF